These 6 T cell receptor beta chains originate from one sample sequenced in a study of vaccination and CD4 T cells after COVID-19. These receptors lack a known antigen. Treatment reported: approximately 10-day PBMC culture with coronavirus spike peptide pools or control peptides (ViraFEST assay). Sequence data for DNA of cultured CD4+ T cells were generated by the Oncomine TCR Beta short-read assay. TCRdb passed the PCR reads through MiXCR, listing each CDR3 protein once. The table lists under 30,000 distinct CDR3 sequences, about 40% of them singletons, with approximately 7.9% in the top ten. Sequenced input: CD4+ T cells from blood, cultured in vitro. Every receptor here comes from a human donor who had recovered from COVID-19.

CDR3 sequence (DNA): TGTGCCACCAGCAGAGGAGGGGGGAACACCGGGGAGCTGTTTTTT. This gives the protein CATSRGGGNTGELFF. This rearrangement joins TRBV15 to TRBJ2-2; possibly TRBD1 for D (6 bases). CDR1 and CDR2 (germline): LNHNV, YYDKDF (reference sequence). The CDR3 is 15 residues long. The germline V and J ends were trimmed by 1 base and 1 base, with 7 bases remaining between them.

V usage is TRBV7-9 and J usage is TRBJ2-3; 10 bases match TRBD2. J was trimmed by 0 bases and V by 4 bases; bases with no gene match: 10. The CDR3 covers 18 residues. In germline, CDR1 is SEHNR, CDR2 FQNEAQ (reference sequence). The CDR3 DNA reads TGTGCCAGCAGCTCATACCCCGGGACTAGCGCCAGCACAGATACGCAGTATTTT. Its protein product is CASSSYPGTSASTDTQYF. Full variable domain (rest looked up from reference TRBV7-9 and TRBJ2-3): DTGVSQNPRHKITKRGQNVTFRCDPISEHNRLYWYRQTLGQGPEFLTYFQNEAQLEKSRLLSDRFSAERPKGSFSTLEIQRTEQGDSAMYLCASSSYPGTSASTDTQYFGPGTRLTVL.

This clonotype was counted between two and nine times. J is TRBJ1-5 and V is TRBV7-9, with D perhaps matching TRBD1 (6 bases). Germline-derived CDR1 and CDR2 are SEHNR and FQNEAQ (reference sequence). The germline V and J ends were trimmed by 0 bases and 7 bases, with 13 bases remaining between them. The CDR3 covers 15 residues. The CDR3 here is CASSLASGDVQPQHF. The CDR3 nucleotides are TGTGCCAGCAGCTTAGCCTCAGGGGATGTACAGCCCCAGCATTTT.

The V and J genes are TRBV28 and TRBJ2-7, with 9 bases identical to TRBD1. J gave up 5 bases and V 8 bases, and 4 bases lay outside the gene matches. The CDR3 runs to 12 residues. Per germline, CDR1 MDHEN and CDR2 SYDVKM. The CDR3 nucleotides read TGTGCCAGCGGGACAGGGAGGAACGAGCAGTACTTC. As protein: CASGTGRNEQYF. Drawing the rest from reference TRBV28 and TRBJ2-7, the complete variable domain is DVKVTQSSRYLVKRTGEKVFLECVQDMDHENMFWYRQDPGLGLRLIYFSYDVKMKEKGDIPEGYSVSREKKERFSLILESASTNQTSMYLCASGTGRNEQYFGPGTRLTVT.

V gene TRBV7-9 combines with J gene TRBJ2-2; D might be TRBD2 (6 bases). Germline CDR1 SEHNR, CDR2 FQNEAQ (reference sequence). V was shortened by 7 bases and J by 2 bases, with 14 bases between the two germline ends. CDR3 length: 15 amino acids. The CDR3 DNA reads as TGTGCCAGCACTCGCCGGCGGGAAAACACCGGGGAGCTGTTTTTT. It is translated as CASTRRRENTGELFF. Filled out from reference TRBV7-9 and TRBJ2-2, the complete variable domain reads DTGVSQNPRHKITKRGQNVTFRCDPISEHNRLYWYRQTLGQGPEFLTYFQNEAQLEKSRLLSDRFSAERPKGSFSTLEIQRTEQGDSAMYLCASTRRRENTGELFFGEGSRLTVL.

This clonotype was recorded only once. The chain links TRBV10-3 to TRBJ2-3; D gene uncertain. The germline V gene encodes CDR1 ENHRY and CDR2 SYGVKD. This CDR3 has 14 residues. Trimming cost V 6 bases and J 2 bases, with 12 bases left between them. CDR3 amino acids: CAIRSTFSTDTQYF. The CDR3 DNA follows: TGTGCCATCAGGTCGACATTCTCCACAGATACGCAGTATTTT.